This is a list of T cell receptor beta chains from one sample in a study of T cell changes during pregnancy in multiple sclerosis. Sequenced by immunoSEQ multiplex PCR; TCRdb stores in-frame clones only, minus some. The table records over 45,000 clones, around 90% of them present only once. Sequences were derived from CD4+ T cells from peripheral blood mononuclear cells, sampled in the first trimester of pregnancy. The receptor source for this set is a female donor with multiple sclerosis, enrolled in a pregnancy study. The CDR3 runs from the conserved cysteine through the conserved F or W. The D gene is left open where the match is weak. Expanded clones are given a class, and other clones once, few, many or no size at all.

few TRBJ1-1 TRBV5-1 TRBD1 TGCGCCAGCAGGTATCCGGGACAGGTGAACACTGAAGCTTTCTTT CASRYPGQVNTEAFF
- TRBJ2-1 TRBV6-1 - TGTGCCAGCAGACTAGCCCTCTCCATCTACAATGAGCAGTTCTTC CASRLALSIYNEQFF
once TRBJ1-1 TRBV9 - TGTGCCAGCAGCGCGGACTTATGGAACACTGAAGCTTTCTTT CASSADLWNTEAFF
- TRBJ2-7 TRBV5-5 - TGTGCCAGCAGCCTCGACGGAGGAGGCGAGCAGTACTTC CASSLDGGGEQYF
- TRBJ1-1 TRBV28 - TGTGCCACGACCGACACCATGTACACTGAAGCTTTCTTT CATTDTMYTEAFF
- TRBJ2-6 TRBV10-3 - TGTGCCATCAGGAGGGCGACCTCTGGGGCCAACGTCCTGACTTTC CAIRRATSGANVLTF
- TRBJ2-3 TRBV13 - TGTGCCAGCAGCTTAGGTCGCCAGGGTGGAACAGATACGCAGTATTTT CASSLGRQGGTDTQYF
- TRBJ2-3 TRBV7-9 TRBD2 TGTGCCAGCAGCTTCCAGCCCCCCGGGAGGGCCCCAGATACGCAGTATTTT CASSFQPPGRAPDTQYF
- TRBJ2-3 TRBV9 - TGTGCCAGCAGCGTAGCTGACAGGTCCCTTTTAGATACGCAGTATTTT CASSVADRSLLDTQYF
- TRBJ1-1 TRBV6-6 TRBD1 TGTGCCAGCAGTTACGCGGGACAGGCTAGCACTGAAGCTTTCTTT CASSYAGQASTEAFF
- TRBJ1-2 TRBV19 TRBD1 TGTGCCAGTAGTACCTTCTACAGGGGCGATTATGGCTACACCTTC CASSTFYRGDYGYTF
few TRBJ2-2 TRBV7-8 - TGTGCCAGCAGCTTATTCGCGGCCGGGGAGCTGTTTTTT CASSLFAAGELFF
- TRBJ2-1 TRBV7-9 TRBD2 TGTGCCAGCAGCGGGGGACTAGCGGGTTACAATGAGCAGTTCTTC CASSGGLAGYNEQFF
- TRBJ1-5 TRBV30 TRBD1 TGTGCCTGGAGTGTACCCAGGGGGCATAGCAATCAGCCCCAGCATTTT CAWSVPRGHSNQPQHF
medium-sized TRBJ2-3 TRBV5-4 TRBD2 TGTGCCAGCAGCTTGGAGGGACTAGCGGGGGGGTTTAGCACAGATACGCAGTATTTT CASSLEGLAGGFSTDTQYF
once TRBJ1-4 TRBV4-2 TRBD1 TGTGCCAGCAGCCAAGATGAGAACAGGGGTAGCGAAAAACTGTTTTTT CASSQDENRGSEKLFF
- TRBJ1-1 TRBV20-1 - TGCAGTGCTAGGCGGCAGTGGGAAGCTTTCTTT CSARRQWEAFF
- TRBJ2-1 TRBV5-1 - TGCGCCAGCAGCTTGGTCCTTACCAGCTCCTACAATGAGCAGTTCTTC CASSLVLTSSYNEQFF
once TRBJ2-3 TRBV19 - TGTGCCAGTAGTAGTGGGGGCAGGTTGGATACGCAGTATTTT CASSSGGRLDTQYF
- TRBJ2-1 TRBV6-4 TRBD2 TGTGCCAGCCGACTTTCGGGAGGGGGTAGCAATGAGCAGTTCTTC CASRLSGGGSNEQFF
- TRBJ1-5 TRBV18 TRBD1 TGTGCCAGCTCACCGAATTTAGACAGGGAAAATCAGCCCCAGCATTTT CASSPNLDRENQPQHF
once TRBJ2-7 TRBV9 TRBD2 TGTGCCAGCAGCGCCAGACTAGCCACGGAGCAGTACTTC CASSARLATEQYF
- TRBJ2-3 TRBV6-1 - TGTGCCAGCAGTGCCCCGGGGGCAGATACGCAGTATTTT CASSAPGADTQYF
- TRBJ2-7 TRBV27 - TGTGCCAGCAGTGGCTTCAGAGGGCCGCGCTCCTACGAGCAGTACTTC CASSGFRGPRSYEQYF
- TRBJ1-3 TRBV30 TRBD1 TGTGCCTGGAGTCTGGCCCCAGGGGGGACAGCTGGAAACACCATATATTTT CAWSLAPGGTAGNTIYF
- TRBJ2-5 TRBV5-1 TRBD2 TGCGCCAGCAGCTTGAGCGGGAGGGCCTTGGAGACCCAGTACTTC CASSLSGRALETQYF
- TRBJ2-1 TRBV7-7 - TGTGCTAGCAGCCCCGACCGGAGCTCCTACAATGAGCAGTTCTTC CASSPDRSSYNEQFF
- TRBJ2-2 TRBV11-3 TRBD2 TGTGCCAGCAGCCGCAAGTCGGGAGGCCTGAACACCGGGGAGCTGTTTTTT CASSRKSGGLNTGELFF
- TRBJ2-5 TRBV5-6 - TGTGCCAGCAGCTACGGGGAGACCCAGTACTTC CASSYGETQYF
- TRBJ2-1 TRBV5-1 TRBD2 TGCGCCAGCAGCTTGGGGGGGACTAGCGGATACAATGAGCAGTTCTTC CASSLGGTSGYNEQFF
- TRBJ1-2 TRBV2 TRBD1 TGTGCCAGCAGTCTTGGACAGGGGGCATATGGCTACACCTTC CASSLGQGAYGYTF
- TRBJ2-3 TRBV5-1 TRBD2 TGCGCCAGCAGCTTGGCCGGGCGGGGGGGCCCAGATACGCAGTATTTT CASSLAGRGGPDTQYF
once TRBJ1-1 TRBV12-5 - TGTGCTAGTGGTTTGGGTCAGGGGACCACTGAAGCTTTCTTT CASGLGQGTTEAFF
few TRBJ2-1 TRBV9 TRBD2 TGTGCCAGCAGCGTAGAGAGTTGGCGGGAGGTGAGTGAGCAGTTCTTC CASSVESWREVSEQFF
once TRBJ2-4 TRBV18 TRBD2 TGTGCCAGCTCACCATCTACTAGCGGGGAGAATGTAGCCAAAAACATTCAGTACTTC CASSPSTSGENVAKNIQYF
- TRBJ1-6 TRBV2 TRBD1 TGTGCCAGCAAGTTGGCAGGGGGCTCCTATAATTCACCCCTCCACTTT CASKLAGGSYNSPLHF
- TRBJ2-1 TRBV7-2 TRBD2 TGTGCCAGCAGCTTAGGCTTACTAGCGGGGGCGGGTGAGCAGTTCTTC CASSLGLLAGAGEQFF
- TRBJ1-2 TRBV19 - TGTGCCAGTAGTACCCGACAAATCTATGGCTACACCTTC CASSTRQIYGYTF
- TRBJ1-1 TRBV4-3 - TGCGCCAGCAGCCAAGAAGATAGCCAGGGGACTGAAGCTTTCTTT CASSQEDSQGTEAFF
- TRBJ1-1 TRBV6-5 - TGTGCCAGCAGGTCCCTCGGAGGGAACACTGAAGCTTTCTTT CASRSLGGNTEAFF
once TRBJ1-1 TRBV6-5 - TGTGCCAGCAGTTACTATGCAGGCCCGGATACTGAAGCTTTCTTT CASSYYAGPDTEAFF
- TRBJ1-6 TRBV6-1 - TGTGCCAGCAGTATTCAGGTCCATTCACCCCTCCACTTT CASSIQVHSPLHF
- TRBJ2-2 TRBV11-3 TRBD1 TGTGCCAGCAGCTTAGATCTGTTGGGACAGGCGAACACCGGGGAGCTGTTTTTT CASSLDLLGQANTGELFF
- TRBJ2-1 TRBV5-4 TRBD1 TGTGCCAGCAGTCCCGGGACAGGAGAATACAATGAGCAGTTCTTC CASSPGTGEYNEQFF
- TRBJ2-2 TRBV11-3 - TGTGCCAGCAGCAAGGGGGGGCGGGACACCGGGGAGCTGTTTTTT CASSKGGRDTGELFF
- TRBJ1-2 TRBV7-2 TRBD1 TGTGCCAGCAGCTTGGAAACAGGGGGCGGGTATGGCTACACCTTC CASSLETGGGYGYTF
- TRBJ1-1 TRBV27 - TGTGCCAGCCAGGACACGATGAACACTGAAGCTTTCTTT CASQDTMNTEAFF
- TRBJ2-7 TRBV6-6 TRBD2 TGTGCCAGCAATCAAGCGGGGCTCTCCTACGAGCAGTACTTC CASNQAGLSYEQYF
- TRBJ1-4 TRBV25-1 - TGTGCCAGCAGTGAAGGACTGGGTAGAAAACTGTTTTTT CASSEGLGRKLFF
- TRBJ1-1 TRBV18 - TGTGCCAGCTCACCCCCGGTTAACACTGAAGCTTTCTTT CASSPPVNTEAFF
- TRBJ2-5 TRBV29-1 - TGCAGCGGGGAAGAAGTGGGGCCGGCGAAGACCCAGTACTTC CSGEEVGPAKTQYF
- TRBJ1-5 TRBV19 TRBD1 TGTGCCAGTCAGGACAGGCTTAGTCAGCCCCAGCATTTT CASQDRLSQPQHF